This T cell receptor beta chain originates from a study of T cells in Graves' hyperthyroidism and ophthalmopathy. The study's findings and limits: Appearing also in blood were most of the thyroid clonotypes expanded above 0.001.

This clonotype has ten or more counts. Its specificity is not known. Researchers amplified the TCR beta CDR3 regions from RNA transcripts. HTBI primers were used for first-round RT-PCR of the TCR CDR3. One entry per CDR3 protein, called by TCRdb with MiXCR from the multiplex PCR reads. This sample has around 380,000 distinct CDR3 sequences; roughly 13% occur once, and the top ten carry more than 20%. Patients were aged 18 to 65, had disease duration under 2 months, and had newly diagnosed hyperthyroidism. Exclusions: uncontrolled infection, other autoimmune disease, pregnancy, lactation. Orbital computed tomography, thyroid ultrasound, serum thyroxine and TRAb, and clinical symptoms together informed the diagnoses. The CDR3 has 14 amino acids. Unmatched junction bases numbered 4, after V lost 4 bases and J lost 6 bases.

The source is a man aged 30-40 years with Graves' hyperthyroidism that later progressed to Graves' ophthalmopathy. This chain uses TRBV12-3 or TRBV12-4 with TRBJ1-5; 9 bases fit TRBD1. The sequenced material came from blood. Written as DNA, the CDR3 is TGTGCCAGCAGTTCGACAGGGGGATTTCAGCCCCAGCATTTT. Protein: CASSSTGGFQPQHF.